The 2 T cell receptor beta chains presented below share a single source sample, sequenced in a study of response to subunit inactivated influenza vaccine. One entry per CDR3 protein, called by TCRdb with MiXCR from the RT-PCR reads. The sample comprises over 150,000 distinct CDR3 sequences, roughly a tenth of which are singletons, and approximately 39% rests with the top ten. This sample comprised CD8+ T cells sorted from PBMCs, obtained around 25 months after vaccination. The receptors were sampled from a man between 50 and 75 years old who received an inactivated influenza vaccine.

The V and J genes are TRBV12-3 or TRBV12-4 and TRBJ2-2; 9 bases fit TRBD2. The CDR3 runs to 17 residues. J was trimmed by 4 bases and V by 5 bases; bases with no gene match: 11. The CDR3 loop is CASSPLFAGGPTGELFF. CDR3 sequence (DNA): TGTGCCAGCAGTCCCCTCTTTGCGGGGGGGCCCACCGGGGAGCTGTTTTTT.

This clonotype has just a few counts. The chain has TRBV29-1 and TRBJ2-1, with 7 bases aligning to TRBD2. The CDR3 contains 14 residues. Germline loops: CDR1 SQVTM, CDR2 ANQGSEA. V lost 1 base and J lost 1; bases outside the gene matches: 1. DNA of the CDR3: TGCAGCGTTGAAGGGCGGGAGTCCTACAATGAGCAGTTCTTC. Residues: CSVEGRESYNEQFF.